The rows below give T cell receptor beta chains drawn from one sample of a study of immune cell composition in non-small cell lung cancer. TCRdb's copy holds only in-frame clones and misses some; the assay was immunoSEQ multiplex PCR. In the table there are around 990 clones, about four fifths of which are singletons. Sequenced material: lung tumor tissue. These receptors originate from a human donor with non-small cell lung cancer. Both conserved end residues are part of each CDR3. The D gene is left open where the match is weak. For some rows the clone size is stated as once, few or many, or as a class when expanded; others skip it.

d_call,j_call,clone_size,v_call,cdr3_aa,cdr3_nt
TRBD1,TRBJ1-1,NA,TRBV2,CASSYQGAGTEAFF,TGTGCCAGCAGTTACCAGGGGGCAGGAACTGAAGCTTTCTTT
NA,TRBJ1-2,NA,TRBV6-1,CASSENGDFYGYTF,TGTGCCAGCAGTGAAAACGGCGACTTCTATGGCTACACCTTC
TRBD1,TRBJ1-1,NA,TRBV6-5,CASSLGQGRTEAFF,TGTGCCAGCAGCCTGGGACAGGGAAGGACTGAAGCTTTCTTT
NA,TRBJ1-6,NA,TRBV7-9,CASSPPGGINSPLHF,TGTGCCAGCAGCCCTCCCGGGGGCATCAATTCACCCCTCCACTTT
NA,TRBJ2-7,NA,TRBV5-8,CASSLAIEQYF,TGTGCCAGCAGCTTGGCGATTGAGCAGTACTTC
NA,TRBJ2-7,NA,TRBV19,CASSPIEGLRHEQYF,TGTGCCAGTAGTCCGATAGAAGGGCTTCGTCACGAGCAGTACTTC
NA,TRBJ1-5,NA,TRBV5-8,CASSPEGLGQPQHF,TGTGCCAGCAGCCCGGAGGGTTTGGGTCAGCCCCAGCATTTT
NA,TRBJ2-7,NA,TRBV7-6,CASSSGPNYEQYF,TGTGCCAGCAGTTCAGGACCCAACTACGAGCAGTACTTC
NA,TRBJ2-2,NA,TRBV28,CASSSPLTGTGELFF,TGTGCCAGCAGCTCACCCTTGACAGGCACCGGGGAGCTGTTTTTT
NA,TRBJ1-1,NA,TRBV6-6,CASSYNQNTEAFF,TGTGCCAGCAGTTACAACCAGAACACTGAAGCTTTCTTT
TRBD1,TRBJ1-1,NA,TRBV19,CASSIRDREERAFF,TGTGCCAGTAGTATCCGGGACAGGGAGGAACGAGCTTTCTTT
NA,TRBJ1-3,NA,TRBV19,CASSTGSSGNTIYF,TGTGCCAGTAGTACAGGGAGCTCTGGAAACACCATATATTTT
NA,TRBJ2-7,NA,TRBV11-1,CASSSLDLEQYF,TGTGCCAGCAGCTCGCTAGACCTCGAGCAGTACTTC
TRBD1,TRBJ2-1,few,TRBV2,CASSRKGGSSRSYNEQFF,TGTGCCAGCAGTAGAAAAGGGGGCTCAAGTAGGTCCTACAATGAGCAGTTCTTC
NA,TRBJ2-2,NA,TRBV28,CASSPGTSTGELFF,TGTGCCAGCAGTCCCGGGACTTCCACCGGGGAGCTGTTTTTT
NA,TRBJ1-5,NA,TRBV7-2,CASSLRPQGNNQPQHF,TGTGCCAGCAGCTTAAGACCCCAGGGGAATAATCAGCCCCAGCATTTT
NA,TRBJ2-7,NA,TRBV4-2,CASSQVAAGGPYEQYF,TGTGCCAGCAGCCAAGTTGCAGCCGGCGGACCCTACGAGCAGTACTTC
NA,TRBJ1-5,NA,TRBV6-6,CASSGHSNQPQHF,TGTGCCAGCAGTGGACACAGTAATCAGCCCCAGCATTTT
TRBD2,TRBJ2-1,few,TRBV15,CATSGYGGANNEQFF,TGTGCCACCAGCGGATACGGGGGGGCCAACAATGAGCAGTTCTTC
NA,TRBJ2-7,NA,TRBV6-5,CASSYSPDGGNEQYF,TGTGCCAGCAGTTACTCTCCCGATGGGGGGAACGAGCAGTACTTC
NA,TRBJ1-2,NA,TRBV20-1,CSASYYTF,TGCAGTGCTAGTTACTACACCTTC
NA,TRBJ2-2,NA,TRBV5-4,CASSRGSDTGELFF,TGTGCCAGCAGCCGGGGGTCGGACACCGGGGAGCTGTTTTTT
NA,TRBJ1-2,NA,TRBV9,CASSVGEFYTF,TGTGCCAGCAGCGTAGGGGAATTCTACACCTTC
NA,TRBJ1-6,NA,TRBV2,CASSEAGDNSPLHF,TGTGCCAGCAGTGAGGCAGGGGATAATTCACCCCTCCACTTT
NA,TRBJ2-2,few,TRBV11-1,CASSLEDSLNTGELFF,TGTGCCAGCAGCTTAGAGGACAGTTTGAACACCGGGGAGCTGTTTTTT
TRBD1,TRBJ2-7,NA,TRBV6-6,CASSYQGATYEQYF,TGTGCCAGCAGTTACCAGGGGGCGACGTACGAGCAGTACTTC
TRBD1,TRBJ2-1,NA,TRBV5-5,CASSFRTGAYNEQFF,TGTGCCAGCAGCTTTCGGACAGGGGCCTACAATGAGCAGTTCTTC
TRBD1,TRBJ1-6,NA,TRBV30,CAWSAGGGSPLHF,TGTGCCTGGAGTGCAGGGGGCGGATCACCCCTCCACTTT
NA,TRBJ1-1,NA,TRBV29-1,CSAQGPGGTEAFF,TGCAGCGCCCAAGGGCCGGGCGGTACTGAAGCTTTCTTT
TRBD1,TRBJ1-2,few,TRBV18,CASSPGQGPSTF,TGTGCCAGCTCACCGGGACAGGGCCCTAGCACCTTC
NA,TRBJ1-5,NA,TRBV5-8,CASSWDGISNQPQHF,TGTGCCAGCAGCTGGGACGGAATTAGCAATCAGCCCCAGCATTTT
NA,TRBJ2-3,NA,TRBV5-6,CASSSVGVTDTQYF,TGTGCCAGCAGCTCCGTGGGGGTCACAGATACGCAGTATTTT
NA,TRBJ1-3,NA,TRBV18,CASSPFRESGNTIYF,TGTGCCAGCTCACCCTTCCGAGAATCTGGAAACACCATATATTTT
TRBD2,TRBJ2-3,NA,TRBV10-3,CAISRTSGDYTDTQYF,TGTGCCATCAGTAGGACTAGCGGGGATTACACAGATACGCAGTATTTT
NA,TRBJ2-2,NA,TRBV15,CATRLVGGGLVGELFF,TGTGCCACCAGGCTTGTTGGGGGGGGGCTCGTCGGGGAGCTGTTTTTT
NA,TRBJ1-4,NA,TRBV30,CAWGRDIREKLFF,TGTGCCTGGGGCCGGGACATACGTGAAAAACTGTTTTTT
NA,TRBJ1-3,NA,TRBV30,CAWSVWGVGNTIYF,TGTGCCTGGAGTGTTTGGGGTGTCGGAAACACCATATATTTT
NA,TRBJ1-5,NA,TRBV29-1,CSVKTEHQPQHF,TGCAGCGTTAAGACAGAGCATCAGCCCCAGCATTTT
NA,TRBJ1-1,few,TRBV5-1,CASSLVRGGVENTEAFF,TGCGCCAGCAGCTTGGTCCGGGGAGGGGTGGAGAACACTGAAGCTTTCTTT
TRBD1,TRBJ1-2,NA,TRBV2,CASTASQGYGYTF,TGTGCCAGCACCGCATCACAGGGGTATGGCTACACCTTC
TRBD1,TRBJ1-1,NA,TRBV28,CASRDRSNRNTEAFF,TGTGCCAGCAGGGACAGGAGTAACCGGAACACTGAAGCTTTCTTT
TRBD2,TRBJ2-3,NA,TRBV27,CASSLGRRAGGGTDTQYF,TGTGCCAGCAGTTTAGGTCGTCGAGCGGGGGGGGGCACAGATACGCAGTATTTT
NA,TRBJ2-7,few,TRBV5-6,CASSLQSYEQYF,TGTGCCAGCAGCTTGCAAAGCTACGAGCAGTACTTC
NA,TRBJ2-4,few,TRBV5-1,CASSLNGGNIQYF,TGCGCCAGCAGCTTGAATGGGGGAAACATTCAGTACTTC
NA,TRBJ1-1,NA,TRBV11-2,CASSLDPNTEAFF,TGTGCCAGCAGCTTAGATCCGAACACTGAAGCTTTCTTT
NA,TRBJ2-5,NA,TRBV11-2,CASSLDLLGTQYF,TGTGCCAGCAGCTTAGATCTGTTGGGGACCCAGTACTTC
NA,TRBJ2-7,few,TRBV7-6,CASSPGPNYEQYF,TGTGCCAGCAGCCCGGGACCGAACTACGAGCAGTACTTC
NA,TRBJ2-1,few,TRBV20-1,CSAGAAEQFF,TGCAGTGCTGGGGCGGCTGAGCAGTTCTTC
NA,TRBJ2-7,NA,TRBV6-5,CASSSTGREQYF,TGTGCCAGCAGTTCGACAGGGAGGGAGCAGTACTTC
NA,TRBJ1-2,NA,TRBV7-9,CASSLIGEGGYTF,TGTGCCAGCAGCTTAATAGGGGAGGGCGGCTACACCTTC
TRBD2,TRBJ2-5,NA,TRBV2,CASSERGGRETQYF,TGTGCCAGCAGTGAACGGGGGGGCCGAGAGACCCAGTACTTC
NA,TRBJ1-5,NA,TRBV11-1,CASSPTGAGNQPQHF,TGTGCCAGCAGCCCAACCGGGGCAGGCAATCAGCCCCAGCATTTT
NA,TRBJ2-1,once,TRBV7-9,CASSFQGVPYNEQFF,TGTGCCAGCAGCTTCCAGGGTGTGCCCTACAATGAGCAGTTCTTC
TRBD2,TRBJ2-7,NA,TRBV6-1,CASSEATSGGLYEQYF,TGTGCCAGCAGTGAAGCCACTAGCGGGGGCCTTTACGAGCAGTACTTC
TRBD2,TRBJ2-2,NA,TRBV7-3,CASSPGGAGSIGELFF,TGTGCCAGCAGCCCCGGGGGAGCGGGGTCGATCGGGGAGCTGTTTTTT
TRBD2,TRBJ2-1,NA,TRBV29-1,CSVVRGTSGRNNEQFF,TGCAGCGTTGTAAGGGGAACTAGCGGACGAAACAATGAGCAGTTCTTC
NA,TRBJ2-5,NA,TRBV27,CASSHTSRAILKETQYF,TGTGCCAGCAGTCACACAAGCCGGGCCATTCTAAAAGAGACCCAGTACTTC